This record covers a single T cell receptor beta chain. The J segment lost 4 bases and the V segment lost 4 bases, leaving 7 bases of the junction unmatched. This CDR3 contains 16 residues. CDR1 and CDR2 (germline): LNHDA, SQIVND (reference sequence). These data come from a study of control samples from healthy donors and cancer patients. Libraries were prepared by immunoSEQ multiplex PCR; TCRdb keeps only in-frame clonotypes and omits some of them. The sample carries about 71,000 clones, around nine tenths recorded once. Sequencing input: PBMCs. The receptor's source is a man aged 60-69 years with lung cancer. The rearrangement joins TRBV19 to TRBJ2-1, with TRBD2 matching over 10 bases. The CDR3 reads CASSSTLAGFYNEQFF. As DNA, the CDR3 is TGTGCCAGTAGTAGCACACTAGCGGGGTTTTACAATGAGCAGTTCTTC.